This is a list of T cell receptor beta chains from one sample in a study of blood T cells in healthy people across ages. From the 5' RACE reads, TCRdb called clonotypes with MiXCR, one entry per CDR3 protein. The table has around 1,800,000 distinct CDR3 sequences, about 39% seen once; the top ten hold about 23%. The sequencing input was blood. These receptors were collected from a human donor in good health. The CDR3 runs from the conserved cysteine through the conserved F or W. D genes are given only for firm matches. Not every row has a clone size; where given, it reads once, few, many or a size class.

CDR3 DNA	CDR3 protein	D gene	V gene	J gene	clone size	CDR3 length
TGTGCCAGCAGCCCCGATGTCGCAGGCTTAGGAGATCAGCCCCAGCATTTT	CASSPDVAGLGDQPQHF	.	TRBV7-8	TRBJ1-5	few	17
TGTGCCAGCAGTTTTTCCCGAGGAATCAACACTGAAGCTTTCTTT	CASSFSRGINTEAFF	.	TRBV27	TRBJ1-1	.	15
TGCGCCAGCAGCTTGAGGGAGAGAGGGTATGGCTACACCTTC	CASSLRERGYGYTF	.	TRBV5-1	TRBJ1-2	.	14
TGTGCCAGCAGTGCCTACCTTGGACAGGGAAATGGCTACACCTTC	CASSAYLGQGNGYTF	TRBD1	TRBV6-2/TRBV6-3	TRBJ1-2	.	15
TGTGCCAGCAGTGACAGTCCTTACCCCCTCCGCTACACCTTC	CASSDSPYPLRYTF	.	TRBV6-4	TRBJ1-2	few	14
TGCGCCAGCAGCCCGGAGGACGGGTCCCAAGAGACCCAGTACTTC	CASSPEDGSQETQYF	.	TRBV4-3	TRBJ2-5	.	15
TGTGCCAGCTCACCACCGGTGTTAGATACGCAGTATTTT	CASSPPVLDTQYF	.	TRBV18	TRBJ2-3	.	13
TGTGCCAGCAGCGTAGGGGGAGGGGTGGTCTATGGCTACACCTTC	CASSVGGGVVYGYTF	.	TRBV9	TRBJ1-2	.	15
TGTGCCACCACGTACGCGAACACCGGGGAGCTGTTTTTT	CATTYANTGELFF	.	TRBV24-1	TRBJ2-2	.	13
TGCAGCATAGTAGACGTGCGCACAGATACGCAGTATTTT	CSIVDVRTDTQYF	.	TRBV29-1	TRBJ2-3	few	13